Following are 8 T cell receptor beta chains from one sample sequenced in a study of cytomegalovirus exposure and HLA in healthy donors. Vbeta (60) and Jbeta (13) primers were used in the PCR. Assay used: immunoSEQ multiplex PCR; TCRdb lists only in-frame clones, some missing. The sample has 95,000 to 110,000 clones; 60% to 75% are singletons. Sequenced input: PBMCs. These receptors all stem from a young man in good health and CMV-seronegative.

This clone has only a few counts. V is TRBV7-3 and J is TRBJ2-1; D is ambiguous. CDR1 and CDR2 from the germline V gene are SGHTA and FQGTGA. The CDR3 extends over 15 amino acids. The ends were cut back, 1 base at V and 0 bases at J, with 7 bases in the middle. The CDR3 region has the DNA TGTGCCAGCAGCTTAAACGCGGTCTCCTACAATGAGCAGTTCTTC. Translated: CASSLNAVSYNEQFF.

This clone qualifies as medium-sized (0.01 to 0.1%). CDR3 DNA: TGTGCCAGTAGTATTGGCGGGACTACTGTCAATGAGCAGTTCTTC. Residues: CASSIGGTTVNEQFF. The V gene is TRBV19, the J gene TRBJ2-1, with 7 bases that match TRBD2. CDR1 is LNHDA and CDR2 is SQIVND in the germline V gene (reference sequence). The CDR3 length is 15 residues. Losses at the gene ends were 3 bases for V and 6 bases for J; bases not matched to a gene: 8.

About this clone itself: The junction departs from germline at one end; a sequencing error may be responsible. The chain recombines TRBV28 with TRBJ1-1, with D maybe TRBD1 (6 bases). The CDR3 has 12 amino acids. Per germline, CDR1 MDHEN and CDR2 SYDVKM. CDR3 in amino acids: CASSQARVGAPF. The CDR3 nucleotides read TGTGCCAGCAGTCAAGCGCGTGTGGGGGCACCCTTT.

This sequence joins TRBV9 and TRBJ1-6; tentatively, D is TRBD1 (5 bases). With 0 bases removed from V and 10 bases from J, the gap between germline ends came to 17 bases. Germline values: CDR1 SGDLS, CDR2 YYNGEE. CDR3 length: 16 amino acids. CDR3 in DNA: TGTGCCAGCAGCGTAGAGGGGTTGGTGGGAGGGTCACCCCTCCACTTT. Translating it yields CASSVEGLVGGSPLHF.

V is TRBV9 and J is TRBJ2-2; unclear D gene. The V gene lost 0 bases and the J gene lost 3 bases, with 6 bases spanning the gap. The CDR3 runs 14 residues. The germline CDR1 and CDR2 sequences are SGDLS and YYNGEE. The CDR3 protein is CASSVALDTGELFF. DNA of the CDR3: TGTGCCAGCAGCGTAGCCCTCGACACCGGGGAGCTGTTTTTT.

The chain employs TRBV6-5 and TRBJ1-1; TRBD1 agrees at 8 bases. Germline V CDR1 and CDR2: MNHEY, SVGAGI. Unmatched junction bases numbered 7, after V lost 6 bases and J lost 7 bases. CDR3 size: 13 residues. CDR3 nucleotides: TGTGCCAGCAGCAACAGGGGGGCCGGTGAAGCTTTCTTT. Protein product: CASSNRGAGEAFF.

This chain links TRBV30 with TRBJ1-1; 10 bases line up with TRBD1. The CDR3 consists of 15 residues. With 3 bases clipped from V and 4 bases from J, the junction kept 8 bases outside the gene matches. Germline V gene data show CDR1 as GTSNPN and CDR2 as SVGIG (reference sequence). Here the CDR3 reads CAWRHRDRGATEAFF. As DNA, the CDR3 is TGTGCCTGGAGGCACCGGGACAGGGGTGCCACTGAAGCTTTCTTT.

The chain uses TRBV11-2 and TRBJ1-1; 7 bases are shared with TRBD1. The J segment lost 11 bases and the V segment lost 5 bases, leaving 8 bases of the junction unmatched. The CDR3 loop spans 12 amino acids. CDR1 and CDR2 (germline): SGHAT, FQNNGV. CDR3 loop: CASSSYTGAAFF. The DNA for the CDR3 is TGTGCCAGCAGCAGTTATACAGGGGCCGCTTTCTTT.